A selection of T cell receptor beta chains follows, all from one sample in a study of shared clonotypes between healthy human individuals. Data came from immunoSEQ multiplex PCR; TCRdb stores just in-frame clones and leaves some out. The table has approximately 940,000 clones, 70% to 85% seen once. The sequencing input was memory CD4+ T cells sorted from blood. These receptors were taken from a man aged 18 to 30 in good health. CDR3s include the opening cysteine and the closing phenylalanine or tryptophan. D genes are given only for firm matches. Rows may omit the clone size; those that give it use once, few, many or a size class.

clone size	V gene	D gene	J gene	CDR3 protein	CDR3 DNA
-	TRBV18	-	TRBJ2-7	CASSPGTEQYF	TGTGCCAGCTCTCCGGGGACCGAGCAGTACTTC
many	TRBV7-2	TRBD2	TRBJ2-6	CASSSGGRASGANVLTF	TGTGCCAGCAGCTCCGGCGGGAGGGCCTCTGGGGCCAACGTCCTGACTTTC
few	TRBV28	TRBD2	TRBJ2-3	CASSPGTSGGARDTQYF	TGTGCCAGCAGTCCAGGGACTAGCGGGGGGGCCCGCGATACGCAGTATTTT
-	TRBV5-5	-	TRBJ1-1	CASNREGVNTEAFF	TGTGCCAGCAACAGGGAAGGGGTGAACACTGAAGCTTTCTTT
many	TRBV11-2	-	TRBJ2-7	CASSLGMGASYEQYF	TGTGCCAGCAGCTTAGGTATGGGGGCCTCCTACGAGCAGTACTTC
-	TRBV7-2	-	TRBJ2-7	CASSLDRTYEQYF	TGTGCCAGCAGCCTAGACAGGACCTACGAGCAGTACTTC
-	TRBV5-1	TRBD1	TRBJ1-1	CASSTGQGANTEAFF	TGCGCCAGCAGCACAGGACAGGGTGCGAACACTGAAGCTTTCTTT
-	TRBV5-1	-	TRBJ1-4	CASSSQGLGSEKLFF	TGCGCCAGCAGCTCTCAGGGGCTTGGGAGTGAAAAACTGTTTTTT
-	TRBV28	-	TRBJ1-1	CASSLQGIEAFF	TGTGCCAGCAGTTTACAGGGGATTGAAGCTTTCTTT
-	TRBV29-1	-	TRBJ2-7	CSVAVSGQPYEQYF	TGCAGCGTTGCGGTTTCTGGACAGCCCTACGAGCAGTACTTC
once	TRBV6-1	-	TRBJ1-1	CASSERPANTEAFF	TGTGCCAGCAGTGAACGACCAGCGAACACTGAAGCTTTCTTT